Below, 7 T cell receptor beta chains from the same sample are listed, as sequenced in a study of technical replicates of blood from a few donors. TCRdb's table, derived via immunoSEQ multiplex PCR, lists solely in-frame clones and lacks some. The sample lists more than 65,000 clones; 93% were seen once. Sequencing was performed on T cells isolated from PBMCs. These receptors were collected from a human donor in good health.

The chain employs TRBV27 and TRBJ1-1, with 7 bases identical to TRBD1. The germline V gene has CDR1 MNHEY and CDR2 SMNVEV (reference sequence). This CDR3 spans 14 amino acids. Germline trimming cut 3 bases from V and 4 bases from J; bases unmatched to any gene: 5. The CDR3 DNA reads TGTGCCAGCAGTTTGACAGGGCCAGCCACTGAAGCTTTCTTT. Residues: CASSLTGPATEAFF.

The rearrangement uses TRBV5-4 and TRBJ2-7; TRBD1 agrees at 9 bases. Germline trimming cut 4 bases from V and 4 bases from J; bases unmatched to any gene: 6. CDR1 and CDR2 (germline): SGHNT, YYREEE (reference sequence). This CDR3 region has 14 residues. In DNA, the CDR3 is TGTGCCAGCAGCCAGGGACAGGGACTTTACGAGCAGTACTTC. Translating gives CASSQGQGLYEQYF.

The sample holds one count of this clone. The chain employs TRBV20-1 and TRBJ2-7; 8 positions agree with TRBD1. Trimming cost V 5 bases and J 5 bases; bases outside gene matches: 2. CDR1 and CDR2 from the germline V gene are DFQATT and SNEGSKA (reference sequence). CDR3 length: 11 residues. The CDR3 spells CSASTGDEQYF. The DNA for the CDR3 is TGCAGTGCTTCGACAGGGGACGAGCAGTACTTC.

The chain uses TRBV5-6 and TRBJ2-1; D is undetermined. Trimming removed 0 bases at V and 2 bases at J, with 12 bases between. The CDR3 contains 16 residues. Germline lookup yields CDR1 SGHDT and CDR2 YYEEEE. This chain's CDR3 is CASSLDSGIAYNEQFF. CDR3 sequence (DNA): TGTGCCAGCAGCTTGGATTCTGGCATTGCCTACAATGAGCAGTTCTTC.

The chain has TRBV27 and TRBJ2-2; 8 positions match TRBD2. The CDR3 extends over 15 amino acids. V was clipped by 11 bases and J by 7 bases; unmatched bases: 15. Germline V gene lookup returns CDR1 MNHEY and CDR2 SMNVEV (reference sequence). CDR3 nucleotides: TGTGCCGCCTCCATTGACGGGAGGGCCTTCGGGGAGCTGTTTTTT. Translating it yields CAASIDGRAFGELFF.

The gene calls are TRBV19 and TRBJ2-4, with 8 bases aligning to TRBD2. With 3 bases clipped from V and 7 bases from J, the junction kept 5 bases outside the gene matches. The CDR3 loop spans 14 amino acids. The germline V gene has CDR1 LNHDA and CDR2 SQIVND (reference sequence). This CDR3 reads CASSIWREENIQYF. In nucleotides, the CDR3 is TGTGCCAGTAGTATCTGGCGGGAGGAGAACATTCAGTACTTC.

The CDR3 here is CASSRRDNEQFF. DNA of the CDR3: TGTGCCAGCAGTCGACGGGACAATGAGCAGTTCTTC. The chain couples TRBV27 to TRBJ2-1; D is undetermined. CDR3 length: 12 amino acids. The germline gives CDR1 MNHEY, CDR2 SMNVEV (reference sequence). Trimming shortened V by 5 bases and J by 5 bases, and 7 bases separated the two germline ends.